Listed below are T cell receptor beta chains from one sample, sequenced in a study of shared clonotypes between healthy human individuals. The table came from immunoSEQ multiplex PCR; TCRdb's copy has only in-frame clones and leaves some out. This sample yields roughly 530,000 clones, of which about 95% are seen a single time; about 0.054% belongs to the top ten. The sample consisted of naive CD4+ T cells sorted from blood. Receptor source: a woman in her twenties or thirties in good health. Each CDR3 is given with its conserved first and last residue. The D gene is left open where the match is weak. The size entry is marked missing in some rows and otherwise reads once, few, many or a size class.

-	TRBD1	TRBV7-8	TRBJ2-3	TGTGCCAGCAGCTGGGGACAGGGCGGGGATACGCAGTATTTT	CASSWGQGGDTQYF
-	TRBD2	TRBV11-2	TRBJ2-1	TGTGCCAGCAGGCAGGCGGGAGGCCGGAATGAGCAGTTCTTC	CASRQAGGRNEQFF
-	-	TRBV7-8	TRBJ1-5	TGTGCCAGCAGAAAAGGTCTAGCCACCAATCAGCCCCAGCATTTT	CASRKGLATNQPQHF
once	TRBD1	TRBV11-2	TRBJ2-1	TGTGCCAGCAGCTTAGGACAGGGGAGCTCCTACAATGAGCAGTTCTTC	CASSLGQGSSYNEQFF
-	-	TRBV11-2	TRBJ1-4	TGTGCCAGCAGCAGACGCTCACCCGCAACTAATGAAAAACTGTTTTTT	CASSRRSPATNEKLFF
-	TRBD2	TRBV7-2	TRBJ2-1	TGTGCCAGCAGCGCAGCGGGAGGGCCAAGGAATGAGCAGTTCTTC	CASSAAGGPRNEQFF
once	-	TRBV29-1	TRBJ2-3	TGCAGCGTTGAAGAGGGGCACACAGATACGCAGTATTTT	CSVEEGHTDTQYF
-	-	TRBV6-4	TRBJ1-2	TGTGCCAGCAGTGACTCGGAACAGGCTTATTATGGCTACACCTTC	CASSDSEQAYYGYTF
once	TRBD1	TRBV19	TRBJ1-5	TGTGCCAGTAGTTCCGACAGGGGCCTCAATCAGCCCCAGCATTTT	CASSSDRGLNQPQHF
-	-	TRBV18	TRBJ1-1	TGTGCCAGCTCACCCCGAGGGACGCGGGACACTGAAGCTTTCTTT	CASSPRGTRDTEAFF
once	TRBD1	TRBV4-2	TRBJ2-7	TGTGCCAGCAGCCAAAACCCGACAGGGGCCTACGAGCAGTACTTC	CASSQNPTGAYEQYF
-	TRBD1	TRBV12-5	TRBJ2-7	TGTGCTAGTGGTTTGATCCGGGACAGTCTGTTTTACGAGCAGTACTTC	CASGLIRDSLFYEQYF
-	-	TRBV28	TRBJ2-3	TGTGCCAGCAGTACACACTCTAGCACAGATACGCAGTATTTT	CASSTHSSTDTQYF